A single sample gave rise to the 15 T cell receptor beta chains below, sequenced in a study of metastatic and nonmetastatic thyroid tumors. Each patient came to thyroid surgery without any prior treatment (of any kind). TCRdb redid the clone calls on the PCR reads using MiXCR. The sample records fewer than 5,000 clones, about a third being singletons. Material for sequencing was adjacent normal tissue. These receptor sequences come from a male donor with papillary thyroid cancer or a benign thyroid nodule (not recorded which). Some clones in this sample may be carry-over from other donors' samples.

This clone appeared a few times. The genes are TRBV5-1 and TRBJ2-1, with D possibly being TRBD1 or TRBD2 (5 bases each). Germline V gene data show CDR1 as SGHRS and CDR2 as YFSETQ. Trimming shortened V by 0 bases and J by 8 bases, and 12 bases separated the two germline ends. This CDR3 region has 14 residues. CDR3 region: CASSLVGPGDEQFF. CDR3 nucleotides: TGCGCCAGCAGCTTGGTGGGACCAGGTGATGAGCAGTTCTTC.

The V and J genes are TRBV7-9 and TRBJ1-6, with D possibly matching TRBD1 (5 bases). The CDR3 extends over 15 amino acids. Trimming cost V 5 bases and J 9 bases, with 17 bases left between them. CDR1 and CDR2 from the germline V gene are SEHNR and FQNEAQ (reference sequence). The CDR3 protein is CASSESTGARSPLHF. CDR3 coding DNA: TGTGCCAGCAGCGAAAGCACAGGCGCTCGTTCACCCCTCCACTTT.

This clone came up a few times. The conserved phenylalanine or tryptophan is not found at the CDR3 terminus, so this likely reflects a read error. The DNA of the CDR3 is TGTGCCAGCAGCGTAGGGCAGGGAGCCTTGTGGCAAGAGACCCAGTACCTC. Translated, it gives CASSVGQGALWQETQYL. The gene calls are TRBV9 and TRBJ2-5; D possibly matches TRBD1 or TRBD2 (5 bases each). The germline V gene encodes CDR1 SGDLS and CDR2 YYNGEE. The ends were cut back, 0 bases at V and 2 bases at J, with 17 bases in the middle. The CDR3 contains 17 residues.

CDR3 protein: CASSLGTGGYGYTF. The CDR3, as DNA: TGTGCCAGCAGTTTAGGGACAGGGGGTTATGGCTACACCTTC. V is TRBV27 and J is TRBJ1-2; 11 nucleotides line up with TRBD1. Germline V gene sequence: CDR1 MNHEY, CDR2 SMNVEV (reference sequence). The V and J ends lost 2 bases and 5 bases, in that order; junction bases with no gene match: 1. The CDR3 is 14 residues long.

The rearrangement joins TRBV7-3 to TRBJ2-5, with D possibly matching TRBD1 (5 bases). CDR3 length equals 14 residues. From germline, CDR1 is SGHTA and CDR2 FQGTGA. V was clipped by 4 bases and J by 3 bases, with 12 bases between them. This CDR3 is CASSSGISKETQYF. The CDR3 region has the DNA TGTGCCAGCAGCTCAGGGATCTCTAAAGAGACCCAGTACTTC.

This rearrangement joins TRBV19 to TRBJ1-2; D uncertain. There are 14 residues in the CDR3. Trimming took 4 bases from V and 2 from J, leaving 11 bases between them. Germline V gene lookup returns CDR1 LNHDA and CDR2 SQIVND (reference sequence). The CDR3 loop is CASSTFVPNYGYTF. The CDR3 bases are TGTGCCAGTAGTACCTTTGTACCGAACTATGGCTACACCTTC.

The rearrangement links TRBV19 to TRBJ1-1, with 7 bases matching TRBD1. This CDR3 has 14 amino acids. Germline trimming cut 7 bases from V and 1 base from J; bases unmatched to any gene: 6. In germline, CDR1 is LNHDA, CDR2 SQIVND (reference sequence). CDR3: CASNLQGTNTEAFF. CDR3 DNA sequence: TGTGCCAGTAATCTACAGGGGACGAACACTGAAGCTTTCTTT.

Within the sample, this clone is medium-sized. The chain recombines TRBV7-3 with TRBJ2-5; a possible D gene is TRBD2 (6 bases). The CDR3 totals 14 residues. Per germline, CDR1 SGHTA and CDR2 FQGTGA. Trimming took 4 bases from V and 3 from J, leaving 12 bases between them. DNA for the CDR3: TGTGCCAGCAGCTCAGGGACTTCTAAAGAGACCCAGTACTTC. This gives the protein CASSSGTSKETQYF. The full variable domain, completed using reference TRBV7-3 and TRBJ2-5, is GAGVSQTPSNKVTEKGKYVELRCDPISGHTALYWYRQSLGQGPEFLIYFQGTGAADDSGLPNDRFFAVRPEGSVSTLKIQRTERGDSAVYLCASSSGTSKETQYFGPGTRLLVL.

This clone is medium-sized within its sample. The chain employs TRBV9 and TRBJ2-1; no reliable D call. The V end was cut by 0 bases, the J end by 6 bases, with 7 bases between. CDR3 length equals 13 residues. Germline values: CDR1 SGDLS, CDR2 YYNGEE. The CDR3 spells CASSVAQINEQFF. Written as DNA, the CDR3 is TGTGCCAGCAGCGTAGCCCAGATCAATGAGCAGTTCTTC.

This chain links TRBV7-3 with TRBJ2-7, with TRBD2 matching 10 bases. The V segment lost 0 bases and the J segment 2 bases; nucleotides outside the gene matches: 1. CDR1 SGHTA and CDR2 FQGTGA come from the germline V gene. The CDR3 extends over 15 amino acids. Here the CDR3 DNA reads TGTGCCAGCAGCTTAACTAGCGGGGGGACCTACGAGCAGTACTTC. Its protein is CASSLTSGGTYEQYF.

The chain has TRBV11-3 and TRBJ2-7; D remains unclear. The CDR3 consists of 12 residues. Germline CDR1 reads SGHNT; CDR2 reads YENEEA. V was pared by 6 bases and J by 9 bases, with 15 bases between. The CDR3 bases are TGTGCCAGCAGTCGGCAGACCGACGGGCAGTACTTC. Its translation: CASSRQTDGQYF.

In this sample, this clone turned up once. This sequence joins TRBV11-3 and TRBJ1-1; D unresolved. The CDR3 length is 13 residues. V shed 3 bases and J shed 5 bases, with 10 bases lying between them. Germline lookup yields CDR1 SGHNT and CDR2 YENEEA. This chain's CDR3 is CASSFNGRTEAFF. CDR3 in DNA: TGTGCCAGCAGCTTTAATGGGCGGACTGAAGCTTTCTTT. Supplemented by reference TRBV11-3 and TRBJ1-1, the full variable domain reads EAGVVQSPRYKIIEKKQPVAFWCNPISGHNTLYWYLQNLGQGPELLIRYENEEAVDDSQLPKDRFSAERLKGVDSTLKIQPAELGDSAVYLCASSFNGRTEAFFGQGTRLTVV.

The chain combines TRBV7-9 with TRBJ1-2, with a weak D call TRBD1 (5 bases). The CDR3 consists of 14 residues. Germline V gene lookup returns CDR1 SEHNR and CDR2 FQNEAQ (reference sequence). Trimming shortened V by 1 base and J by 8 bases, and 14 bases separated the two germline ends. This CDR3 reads CASSLEGSVQGYTF. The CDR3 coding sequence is TGTGCCAGCAGCTTAGAGGGGTCCGTGCAGGGCTACACCTTC.

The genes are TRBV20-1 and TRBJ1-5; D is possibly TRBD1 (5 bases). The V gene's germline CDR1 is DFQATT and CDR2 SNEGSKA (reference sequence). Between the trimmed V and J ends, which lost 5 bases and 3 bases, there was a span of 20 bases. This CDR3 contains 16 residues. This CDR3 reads CSARRRGELVNQPQHF. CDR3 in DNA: TGCAGTGCTCGAAGACGGGGGGAGTTAGTCAATCAGCCCCAGCATTTT.

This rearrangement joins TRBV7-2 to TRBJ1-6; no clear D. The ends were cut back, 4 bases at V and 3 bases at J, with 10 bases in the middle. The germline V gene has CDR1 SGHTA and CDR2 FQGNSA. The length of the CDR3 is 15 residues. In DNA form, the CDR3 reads TGTGCCAGCAGCTACGGAGAGGGCTATAATTCACCCCTCCACTTT. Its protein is CASSYGEGYNSPLHF.